This entry lists 10 T cell receptor beta chains sequenced from one sample in a study of human T cells and chemical hapten exposure. Total RNA was isolated from unfractionated whole blood. Individual cDNA molecules in this library carried unique molecular identifiers. TCRdb reprocessed the reads with MiXCR, giving one entry per CDR3 protein. The sample lists 100,000 to 150,000 distinct CDR3 sequences, around 8.5% seen once, with about 1.4% in the top ten. The source material was whole blood. All receptors come from a human donor in good health. Some clones in this sample may be carry-over from other donors' samples.

This clonotype has a count of ten or more. The chain employs TRBV7-9 and TRBJ1-2, with D perhaps matching TRBD1 (5 bases). The germline V gene encodes CDR1 SEHNR and CDR2 FQNEAQ (reference sequence). The CDR3 covers 14 residues. Trimming took 2 bases from V and 4 from J, leaving 11 bases between them. The CDR3 protein is CASSLSREAYGYTF. As DNA, the CDR3 is TGTGCCAGCAGCTTATCCAGGGAGGCCTATGGCTACACCTTC.

The genes are TRBV9 and TRBJ2-1; maybe TRBD2 (5 bases). Deletions cut 0 bases from V and 6 bases from J, with 13 bases between. The germline V gene has CDR1 SGDLS and CDR2 YYNGEE. The CDR3 extends over 15 amino acids. The CDR3 coding sequence is TGTGCCAGCAGCGTAGCTATCGGACTTTCCAATGAGCAGTTCTTC. Residues: CASSVAIGLSNEQFF.

A few counts support this clonotype. The gene calls are TRBV10-3 and TRBJ1-5; 10 bases agree with TRBD1. This CDR3 spans 14 amino acids. The junction had 3 bases not matched to a gene; V was cut back by 6 bases and J by 4 bases. The germline CDR1 and CDR2 sequences are ENHRY and SYGVKD. CDR3 amino acids: CAIRGTGDNQPQHF. CDR3 in DNA: TGTGCCATCAGGGGGACAGGGGATAATCAGCCCCAGCATTTT.

The gene calls are TRBV15 and TRBJ2-1, with D maybe TRBD1 (5 bases). CDR3 length equals 15 residues. CDR1 is LNHNV and CDR2 is YYDKDF in the germline V gene (reference sequence). With 5 bases removed from V and 0 bases from J, the gap between germline ends came to 11 bases. In nucleotides, the CDR3 is TGTGCCACCAGCCGTGGGGCCGTCTCCTACAATGAGCAGTTCTTC. Its protein product is CATSRGAVSYNEQFF.

In its sample, this clonotype was seen many times. The chain combines TRBV20-1 with TRBJ1-2; 9 positions match TRBD1. The V and J ends lost 5 bases and 8 bases, in that order; junction bases with no gene match: 9. This CDR3 contains 13 residues. Germline V gene data show CDR1 as DFQATT and CDR2 as SNEGSKA (reference sequence). The CDR3 spells CSAPWTGELGYTF. CDR3 nucleotides: TGCAGTGCTCCGTGGACAGGGGAGCTCGGCTACACCTTC.

This clonotype was observed many times. The V gene is TRBV18, the J gene TRBJ1-1, with a tentative D call TRBD1 (5 bases). Germline loops: CDR1 KGHSH, CDR2 LQKENI. CDR3 length: 12 residues. Trimming took 4 bases from V and 7 from J, leaving 10 bases between them. The CDR3 region has the DNA TGTGCCAGCTCACTCTTCAGGGTTGAAGCTTTCTTT. This encodes CASSLFRVEAFF.

This chain connects TRBV3-1 to TRBJ2-7; the D gene is possibly TRBD2 (5 bases). Per the germline V gene, CDR1 is LGHDT and CDR2 is YNNKEL (reference sequence). The CDR3 has 15 amino acids. With 3 bases removed from V and 2 bases from J, the gap between germline ends came to 14 bases. The CDR3 nucleotides read TGTGCCAGCAGCCAGGAGAGGGTGTCAGCCTACGAGCAGTACTTC. Translation: CASSQERVSAYEQYF.

This clonotype was recorded at least ten times. For the CDR3, the DNA is TGTGCCAGCAGCCCCGCACCGTTGAGCAGCTCCTACGAGCAGTACTTC. It translates to CASSPAPLSSSYEQYF. This chain joins TRBV13 and TRBJ2-7; D not certain. The V end lost 5 bases, the J end lost 0 bases, and 17 bases lay between the germline ends. The germline V gene has CDR1 PRHDT and CDR2 FYEKMQ (reference sequence). The CDR3 contains 16 residues.

A word on this clonotype: As the CDR3 is not closed by the conserved phenylalanine or tryptophan, this likely results from a read error. V is TRBV10-3 and J is TRBJ2-1; TRBD2 matches at 10 bases. With 4 bases clipped from V and 4 bases from J, the junction kept 10 bases outside the gene matches. Germline-derived CDR1 and CDR2 are ENHRY and SYGVKD. The length of the CDR3 is 17 residues. CDR3 region: CAISAPDVAGGYNEQFS. In nucleotides, the CDR3 is TGTGCCATCAGTGCGCCCGACGTAGCGGGGGGATACAATGAGCAGTTCTCC.

About this clonotype itself: One end of the junction fails to match germline, which may point to a read error. This sequence joins TRBV28 and TRBJ1-5; tentative D call: TRBD1 (5 bases). CDR3 size: 16 residues. Germline-derived CDR1 and CDR2 are MDHEN and SYDVKM. The CDR3 nucleotides are TGTGCCAGCAGGGGGGGAGATTCCAGTAGCAAACAGCCCCAGCATTTT. This sequence encodes CASRGGDSSSKQPQHF. The whole variable domain, remainder taken from reference TRBV28 and TRBJ1-5, is DVKVTQSSRYLVKRTGEKVFLECVQDMDHENMFWYRQDPGLGLRLIYFSYDVKMKEKGDIPEGYSVSREKKERFSLILESASTNQTSMYLCASRGGDSSSKQPQHFGDGTRLSIL.